The following is a T cell receptor (beta chain) sequence with its context. The target antigen is unknown. The data derive from a study of T cells in localized non-small cell lung cancer. Study results and caveats: Uninvolved adjacent lung showed higher T cell clonality than tumor. A median of about 52 clones ranked among the top 100 in tumor appeared in adjacent lung.

The protocol was immunoSEQ multiplex PCR, while the TCRdb copy is restricted to in-frame clones and leaves out a portion. This sample has tens of thousands of clones, with about 83% found just once. V shed 2 bases and J shed 1 base, with 5 bases lying between them. This CDR3 region has 14 residues. CDR1 is SGHTA and CDR2 is FQGTGA in the germline V gene. The receptor comes from a female donor of 60 years or more with stage II squamous cell lung carcinoma. V is TRBV7-3 and J is TRBJ2-2; D is undetermined. Specimen: peripheral blood, collected before any cancer treatment. The CDR3 DNA sequence: TGTGCCAGCAGCTTACTAGTGAACACCGGGGAGCTGTTTTTT. Protein product: CASSLLVNTGELFF.